This T cell receptor beta chain stems from a study of Ad26.COV2.S vaccination and SARS-CoV-2 variants. Documented treatment: some 20 received Ad26.COV2.S at low or high dose, single or two shots; five or six received placebo; per-sample allocation not given. Sampling happened 63 days after the first vaccine or placebo injection. In Boston, an adult donor aged 18-55 years took part. The table came from immunoSEQ multiplex PCR; TCRdb's copy has only in-frame clones and leaves some out. The sample consists of 200,000 to 300,000 clones, around nine tenths of them appearing once. Germline values: CDR1 SGHTA, CDR2 FQGNSA. The CDR3 contains 14 residues. This clone was seen at least ten times. The antigen is unknown. Germline and junction disagree at one end, which may indicate a read error. Findings and caveats of the study: Vaccinees reportedly had broad spike-specific CD8+ and CD4+ T cell responses.

This chain links TRBV7-2 with TRBJ2-7, with a tentative D call TRBD2 (5 bases). The receptor comes from a person between 18 and 59 years old who received the Ad26.COV2.S COVID-19 vaccine or a placebo. Specimen: peripheral blood, collected in a trial of Ad26.COV2.S vaccine versus placebo. The CDR3 DNA follows: TGTGCCATCAGCTTCTTAACCGGGACCTACGAGCAGTACTTC. Translation gives CAISFLTGTYEQYF.